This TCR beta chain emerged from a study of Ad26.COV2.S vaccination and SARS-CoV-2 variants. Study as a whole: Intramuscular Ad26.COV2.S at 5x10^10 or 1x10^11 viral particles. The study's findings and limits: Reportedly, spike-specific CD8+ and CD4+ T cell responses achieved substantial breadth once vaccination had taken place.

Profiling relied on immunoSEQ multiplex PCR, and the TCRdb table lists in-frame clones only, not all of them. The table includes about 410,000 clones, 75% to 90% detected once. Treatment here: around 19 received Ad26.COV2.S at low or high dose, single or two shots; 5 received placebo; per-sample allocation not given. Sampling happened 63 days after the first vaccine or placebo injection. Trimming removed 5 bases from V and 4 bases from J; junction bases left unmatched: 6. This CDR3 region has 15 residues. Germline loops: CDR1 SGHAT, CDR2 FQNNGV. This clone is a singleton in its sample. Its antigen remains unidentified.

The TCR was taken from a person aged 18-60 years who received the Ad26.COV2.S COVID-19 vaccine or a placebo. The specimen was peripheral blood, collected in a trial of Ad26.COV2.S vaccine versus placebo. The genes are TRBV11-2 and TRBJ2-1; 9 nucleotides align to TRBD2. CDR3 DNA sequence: TGTGCCAGCAGCACCCTAGCGGGGAGGTACAATGAGCAGTTCTTC. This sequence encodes CASSTLAGRYNEQFF.